There are a few counts of the clone carrying this TCR beta chain. No antigen is known for it. The data originate from a study of CD8 T cells in ankylosing spondylitis. Notes on the study in general: It was reported that disease-linked clones were significantly enriched in matched ankylosing spondylitis synovial fluid. In reactive arthritis synovial fluid and blood, some motif variants had been reported before.

The germline gives CDR1 SNHLY, CDR2 FYNNEI. V was clipped by 7 bases and J by 6 bases; unmatched bases: 9. The CDR3 extends over 15 amino acids. For TCR beta, libraries came from quantitative 5'-RACE with molecular barcodes. TCRdb ran MiXCR on the 5' RACE reads and lists one entry per CDR3 protein. Among 290,000 or so distinct CDR3 sequences listed, around 21% were seen once. This receptor was identified in a female donor with ankylosing spondylitis or in good health (not recorded which). The rearrangement joins TRBV2 to TRBJ1-5; the match to TRBD1 covers 10 bases. The material sequenced was blood, either unsorted or a sorted T cell fraction (not recorded which). CDR3 region: CASTFGGQGSQPQHF. In DNA, the CDR3 is TGTGCCAGCACCTTCGGGGGACAGGGGAGTCAGCCCCAGCATTTT.